These 29 T cell receptor beta chains share one sample of origin, sequenced in a study of shared clonotypes between healthy human individuals. Naive CD8 cells were CD45RO-negative, positively selected for CCR7, excluding terminally differentiated effector memory CD45RA+ cells. Here immunoSEQ multiplex PCR was the method, and the copy in TCRdb shows in-frame clones only, minus some. The data show roughly 810,000 clones, just over 95% seen once. The source material was naive CD8+ T cells sorted from blood. These TCRs come from a young man in good health.

This clone was picked up one time. The CDR3: CASSPRLANYEQYF. The CDR3 nucleotides read TGTGCCAGCAGTCCGCGACTAGCCAACTACGAGCAGTACTTC. This chain uses TRBV27 with TRBJ2-7, with 7 bases matching TRBD2. The CDR3 is made up of 14 amino acids. V was clipped by 5 bases and J by 3 bases; unmatched bases: 7. Germline loops: CDR1 MNHEY, CDR2 SMNVEV (reference sequence).

The rearrangement links TRBV19 to TRBJ1-3; D call uncertain. CDR3 length equals 16 residues. In germline, CDR1 is LNHDA, CDR2 SQIVND (reference sequence). The V gene lost 6 bases and the J gene lost 2 bases, with 17 bases spanning the gap. Here the CDR3 reads CASSPPTEEAGNTIYF. The CDR3 DNA reads TGTGCCAGTAGCCCCCCGACGGAAGAGGCTGGAAACACCATATATTTT.

The chain uses TRBV12-5 and TRBJ1-1; D is unclear. Germline V CDR1 and CDR2: LGHNT, FRNRAP. V was trimmed by 2 bases and J by 0 bases, leaving 10 bases between them. The CDR3 covers 15 residues. The CDR3 region is CASGLTDGLNTEAFF. The DNA for the CDR3 is TGTGCTAGTGGTTTGACAGACGGTCTGAACACTGAAGCTTTCTTT.

The chain is built from TRBV9 and TRBJ2-5; 7 bases agree with TRBD1. The length of the CDR3 is 15 residues. CDR1 and CDR2 (germline): SGDLS, YYNGEE. The ends lost 3 bases at V and 0 bases at J; junction bases unmatched: 5. CDR3 loop: CASSATGTDQETQYF. The CDR3 nucleotides read TGTGCCAGCAGCGCAACCGGGACAGACCAAGAGACCCAGTACTTC.

The V call is TRBV5-5, the J call TRBJ2-1; no definite D call. Per the germline V gene, CDR1 is SGHKS and CDR2 is YYEKEE (reference sequence). Trimming removed 5 bases from V and 8 bases from J, with 14 bases in between. The CDR3 contains 13 residues. This chain's CDR3 is CASRLRLMDEQFF. CDR3 coding DNA: TGTGCCAGCAGGTTGCGGCTCATGGATGAGCAGTTCTTC.

The sample holds one count of this clone. The V gene is TRBV9, the J gene TRBJ1-2, with D perhaps matching TRBD1 (6 bases). Looked up from germline, CDR1 is SGDLS and CDR2 is YYNGEE. V was clipped by 4 bases and J by 3 bases, with 22 bases between them. The length of the CDR3 is 17 residues. The CDR3 is CASSPILRDKGYYGYTF. Here the CDR3 DNA reads TGTGCCAGCAGCCCTATCCTCAGGGACAAAGGATACTATGGCTACACCTTC. The full variable domain, completed using reference TRBV9 and TRBJ1-2, is DSGVTQTPKHLITATGQRVTLRCSPRSGDLSVYWYQQSLDQGLQFLIQYYNGEERAKGNILERFSAQQFPDLHSELNLSSLELGDSALYFCASSPILRDKGYYGYTFGSGTRLTVV.

This chain joins TRBV6-1 and TRBJ1-5, with D maybe TRBD1 (5 bases). The CDR3 is 16 residues long. Germline values: CDR1 MNHNS, CDR2 SASEGT. V was pared by 2 bases and J by 4 bases, with 15 bases between. This CDR3 is CASSESRGLGNQPQHF. The CDR3 coding sequence is TGTGCCAGCAGTGAATCCCGGGGACTGGGGAATCAGCCCCAGCATTTT.

The rearrangement uses TRBV9 and TRBJ1-2; D is uncertain. CDR3 length: 15 residues. V gave up 0 bases and J gave up 3 bases, with 12 bases separating them. The germline gives CDR1 SGDLS, CDR2 YYNGEE. This CDR3 reads CASSVGGTKDYGYTF. The CDR3 DNA sequence: TGTGCCAGCAGCGTAGGGGGAACTAAGGACTATGGCTACACCTTC. Complete variable domain (other parts from reference TRBV9 and TRBJ1-2): DSGVTQTPKHLITATGQRVTLRCSPRSGDLSVYWYQQSLDQGLQFLIQYYNGEERAKGNILERFSAQQFPDLHSELNLSSLELGDSALYFCASSVGGTKDYGYTFGSGTRLTVV.

The chain has TRBV9 and TRBJ2-7, with a possible D match to TRBD1 (6 bases). V shed 4 bases and J shed 2 bases, with 16 bases lying between them. Germline lookup yields CDR1 SGDLS and CDR2 YYNGEE. This CDR3 has 15 residues. The CDR3 sequence is CASSREDSSTYEQYF. As DNA, the CDR3 is TGTGCCAGCAGCCGAGAGGACAGTTCTACCTACGAGCAGTACTTC. Complete variable domain (other parts from reference TRBV9 and TRBJ2-7): DSGVTQTPKHLITATGQRVTLRCSPRSGDLSVYWYQQSLDQGLQFLIQYYNGEERAKGNILERFSAQQFPDLHSELNLSSLELGDSALYFCASSREDSSTYEQYFGPGTRLTVT.

The rearrangement links TRBV27 to TRBJ2-7; 9 bases fit TRBD1. With V trimmed by 9 bases and J by 4 bases, 1 base remained unmatched. Germline V CDR1 and CDR2: MNHEY, SMNVEV (reference sequence). The CDR3 length is 11 residues. The CDR3 spells CASGQGYEQYF. The DNA for the CDR3 is TGTGCCAGTGGACAGGGGTACGAGCAGTACTTC.

V gene TRBV7-9 combines with J gene TRBJ2-7; D not certain. Trimming shortened V by 1 base and J by 5 bases, and 6 bases separated the two germline ends. The CDR3 consists of 12 residues. Looked up from germline, CDR1 is SEHNR and CDR2 is FQNEAQ (reference sequence). The CDR3 here is CASSLESHEQYF. The CDR3, as DNA: TGTGCCAGCAGCTTAGAGTCCCACGAGCAGTACTTC.

The CDR3 DNA is TGTGCCAGCAGCTTAGGACCAGGGTTGTCGGACGAGCAGTACTTC. Translation: CASSLGPGLSDEQYF. The V and J genes are TRBV7-8 and TRBJ2-7; D is possibly TRBD1 (5 bases). Per germline, CDR1 SGHVS and CDR2 FQNEAQ. The CDR3 is 15 amino acids. V dropped 1 base and J dropped 5 bases, with 15 bases sitting between them.

V is TRBV2 and J is TRBJ2-3, with D tentatively TRBD1 or TRBD2 (6 bases each). CDR1 is SNHLY, CDR2 FYNNEI, per germline. Trimming stripped 6 bases from V and 2 bases from J, with 21 bases between. The CDR3 is 17 amino acids. The CDR3: CASRHITEGGPTDTQYF. In nucleotides, the CDR3 is TGTGCCAGCAGACATATAACAGAGGGGGGCCCCACAGATACGCAGTATTTT.

This clone appeared once. The rearrangement joins TRBV5-1 to TRBJ2-2, with D tentatively TRBD1 (7 bases). This CDR3 has 16 amino acids. The V gene lost 4 bases and the J gene lost 5 bases, with 18 bases spanning the gap. Per germline, CDR1 SGHRS and CDR2 YFSETQ. CDR3 region: CASSPHGGGLTGELFF. Here the CDR3 DNA reads TGCGCCAGCAGCCCCCATGGAGGGGGCTTGACCGGGGAGCTGTTTTTT.

V and J are TRBV28 and TRBJ1-2; the D gene is possibly TRBD1 (6 bases). The CDR3 runs 17 residues. V was pared by 3 bases and J by 8 bases, with 25 bases between. The germline V gene encodes CDR1 MDHEN and CDR2 SYDVKM. This chain's CDR3 is CASSLPPTDSLLGGYTF. In DNA form, the CDR3 reads TGTGCCAGCAGTTTGCCCCCCACGGACAGCCTGCTAGGAGGCTACACCTTC.

This rearrangement joins TRBV27 to TRBJ2-2; 12 nucleotides align to TRBD1. With V trimmed by 6 bases and J by 0 bases, 14 bases remained unmatched. Germline V gene data show CDR1 as MNHEY and CDR2 as SMNVEV (reference sequence). The CDR3 loop spans 20 amino acids. CDR3 DNA: TGTGCCAGCAGATTTTTCCGCGGGACAGGGGGCTTTCCGAACACCGGGGAGCTGTTTTTT. Its translation: CASRFFRGTGGFPNTGELFF.

The chain uses TRBV6-5 and TRBJ2-3; D may be TRBD1 (5 bases). This CDR3 is 13 amino acids long. Trimming took off 5 bases at V and 6 bases at J, with 12 bases between the two ends. Germline V gene lookup returns CDR1 MNHEY and CDR2 SVGAGI. CDR3 sequence (DNA): TGTGCCAGCAGTCAGGGCCGATTGGATACGCAGTATTTT. Translation gives CASSQGRLDTQYF.

V gene TRBV11-2 combines with J gene TRBJ1-5; 8 positions match TRBD1. V dropped 5 bases and J dropped 4; count of bases not matched to a gene: 4. This CDR3 region has 14 residues. Germline loops: CDR1 SGHAT, CDR2 FQNNGV. The CDR3 protein is CASSRTGSNQPQHF. The CDR3 DNA follows: TGTGCCAGCAGCCGGACAGGGTCAAATCAGCCCCAGCATTTT.

The chain is built from TRBV7-9 and TRBJ2-7; D gene unclear. From germline, CDR1 is SEHNR and CDR2 FQNEAQ (reference sequence). V lost 3 bases, J lost 2 bases, and 8 bases lay in between. The CDR3 runs 13 residues. The CDR3 is CASSFSSPYEQYF. The CDR3 region has the DNA TGTGCCAGCAGCTTCAGTTCCCCCTACGAGCAGTACTTC.

This clone has just one count. The chain employs TRBV11-2 and TRBJ1-2; D unclear. The CDR3 runs to 12 residues. Germline CDR1 and CDR2: SGHAT and FQNNGV. V was cut by 0 bases and J by 8 bases, with 7 bases left in between. The CDR3 loop is CASSLEGYGYTF. The CDR3 bases are TGTGCCAGCAGCTTAGAGGGCTACGGCTACACCTTC.

Here the CDR3 reads CAISPQGAGMNTEAFF. The CDR3 DNA reads as TGTGCCATCAGCCCTCAGGGGGCGGGGATGAACACTGAAGCTTTCTTT. The chain is built from TRBV10-3 and TRBJ1-1; 8 nucleotides match TRBD1. CDR3 length equals 16 residues. CDR1 is ENHRY and CDR2 is SYGVKD in the germline V gene. J lost 0 bases, V lost 6 bases, and 9 bases had no gene match.

The chain is built from TRBV7-6 and TRBJ2-3, with D possibly being TRBD2 (6 bases). This CDR3 comprises 15 residues. V lost 2 bases to trimming and J lost 3 bases, with 12 bases between them. Germline V gene lookup returns CDR1 SGHVS and CDR2 FNYEAQ. The DNA of the CDR3 is TGTGCCAGCAGCTTACGCGGGATGGGGACAGATACGCAGTATTTT. Its protein is CASSLRGMGTDTQYF.

The V and J genes are TRBV27 and TRBJ2-7, with 7 bases matching TRBD2. Per the germline V gene, CDR1 is MNHEY and CDR2 is SMNVEV (reference sequence). The CDR3 contains 14 residues. The junction had 9 bases not matched to a gene; V was cut back by 5 bases and J by 5 bases. In nucleotides, the CDR3 is TGTGCCAGCAGTCCAGTAGGGGACTACGACGAGCAGTACTTC. Amino acid sequence: CASSPVGDYDEQYF.

Worth noting for this clone: The same CDR3 also results from other DNA sequences found in this sample. The gene calls are TRBV11-3 and TRBJ2-7; 7 bases map to TRBD2. The ends lost 1 base at V and 0 bases at J; junction bases unmatched: 3. Per the germline V gene, CDR1 is SGHNT and CDR2 is YENEEA. The CDR3 has 15 residues. The CDR3 nucleotides are TGTGCCAGCAGCTTAGGAGGCGGGAGCTCCTACGAGCAGTACTTC. Amino acid sequence: CASSLGGGSSYEQYF.

CDR3 DNA sequence: TGTGCCAGCAGTTTATTGTCAGGGGTGGGCACTGAAGCTTTCTTT. Translated: CASSLLSGVGTEAFF. J is TRBJ1-1 and V is TRBV27; perhaps TRBD1 as D (6 bases). CDR3 size: 15 residues. Trimming took 1 base from V and 4 from J, leaving 13 bases between them. CDR1 and CDR2 from the germline V gene are MNHEY and SMNVEV (reference sequence).

Comments on this clone: The same CDR3 also results from other DNA sequences found in this sample. V gene TRBV18 combines with J gene TRBJ2-1; D is undetermined. Germline CDR1 and CDR2: KGHSH and LQKENI. The CDR3 spans 11 residues. Deletions cut 3 bases from V and 9 bases from J, with 6 bases between. CDR3 residues: CASSPGFEQFF. For the CDR3, the DNA is TGTGCCAGCTCACCGGGTTTTGAGCAGTTCTTC.

The chain uses TRBV28 and TRBJ1-5; D may be TRBD1 (6 bases). Germline V lookup: CDR1 MDHEN, CDR2 SYDVKM. This CDR3 contains 14 residues. Trimming shortened V by 5 bases and J by 7 bases, and 15 bases separated the two germline ends. CDR3: CASSGGEGWQPQHF. The CDR3 nucleotides are TGTGCCAGCAGTGGGGGCGAAGGTTGGCAGCCCCAGCATTTT.

In this sample, this clone turned up once. The chain joins TRBV7-9 to TRBJ1-2; D gene uncertain. Deletions cut 4 bases from V and 8 bases from J, with 20 bases between. The germline CDR1 and CDR2 sequences are SEHNR and FQNEAQ (reference sequence). This CDR3 comprises 15 residues. CDR3 protein: CASSSTTPDHLGYTF. In DNA, the CDR3 is TGTGCCAGCAGCTCAACAACCCCGGACCACTTAGGCTACACCTTC. Complete variable domain (other parts from reference TRBV7-9 and TRBJ1-2): DTGVSQNPRHKITKRGQNVTFRCDPISEHNRLYWYRQTLGQGPEFLTYFQNEAQLEKSRLLSDRFSAERPKGSFSTLEIQRTEQGDSAMYLCASSSTTPDHLGYTFGSGTRLTVV.

This clone has only one observation. The CDR3 DNA reads TGTGCCAGCAGCTTAGGCCTCGCGGGAGGCTCCTACGAGCAGTACTTC. Residues: CASSLGLAGGSYEQYF. The rearrangement links TRBV11-2 to TRBJ2-7; TRBD2 agrees at 8 bases. V shed 1 base and J 0 bases; nucleotides not matched to a gene: 5. Germline lookup yields CDR1 SGHAT and CDR2 FQNNGV. This CDR3 region has 16 residues.